Following are 11 T cell receptor beta chains from one sample sequenced in a study of CD8 T cells in Susac syndrome. A quantity of roughly 0.5 to 1 ug RNA underwent reverse transcription using random hexamers. TCRdb reanalysed the immunoSEQ multiplex PCR reads using MiXCR and keeps one entry per CDR3 protein. The sample contains 150,000 to 200,000 distinct CDR3 sequences, 85% to 95% of which appear only once. The sample taken for sequencing was CD4+ T cells from PBMCs. These receptors were obtained from a human donor in good health.

This clonotype was recorded only once. The chain uses TRBV7-2 and TRBJ1-2; D not certain. The CDR3 length is 18 residues. The V and J ends lost 2 bases and 2 bases respectively, with 21 bases between them. The germline V gene has CDR1 SGHTA and CDR2 FQGNSA. This CDR3 is CASSLKPPGPAGNYGYTF. Written as DNA, the CDR3 is TGTGCCAGCAGCTTAAAACCCCCAGGTCCGGCGGGCAACTATGGCTACACCTTC.

This chain uses TRBV7-2 with TRBJ1-5; D might be TRBD1 (5 bases). Trimming took 2 bases from V and 2 from J, leaving 13 bases between them. The CDR3 sequence is 16 residues long. From germline, CDR1 is SGHTA and CDR2 FQGNSA. This chain's CDR3 is CASSLIGAQGNQPQHF. The DNA for the CDR3 is TGTGCCAGCAGCTTAATCGGGGCTCAGGGCAATCAGCCCCAGCATTTT.

The rearrangement joins TRBV7-2 to TRBJ2-7, with D unresolved. This CDR3 has 11 residues. Trimming shortened V by 6 bases and J by 3 bases, and 6 bases separated the two germline ends. Germline V lookup: CDR1 SGHTA, CDR2 FQGNSA. The CDR3 reads CASSLYYEQYF. Written as DNA, the CDR3 is TGTGCCAGCAGTCTTTACTACGAGCAGTACTTC.

The rearrangement links TRBV20-1 to TRBJ2-3; no reliable D call. The germline V and J ends were trimmed by 0 bases and 7 bases, with 8 bases remaining between them. The CDR3 totals 12 residues. Germline assignment: CDR1 DFQATT and CDR2 SNEGSKA (reference sequence). DNA for the CDR3: TGCAGTGCTAGAGATGGAATTAATACGCAGTATTTT. Translation gives CSARDGINTQYF.

This clonotype was picked up one time. This sequence joins TRBV9 and TRBJ1-2, with D unresolved. Germline lookup yields CDR1 SGDLS and CDR2 YYNGEE. V lost 2 bases to trimming and J lost 2 bases, with 10 bases between them. CDR3 size: 14 residues. The CDR3 sequence: CASSVQETNYGYTF. The CDR3 DNA reads as TGTGCCAGCAGCGTCCAGGAGACAAACTATGGCTACACCTTC.

This clonotype has only one observation. The J gene is TRBJ1-2, the V gene TRBV6-1; tentative D call: TRBD1 (6 bases). Germline-derived CDR1 and CDR2 are MNHNS and SASEGT. Trimming removed 4 bases from V and 4 bases from J, with 13 bases in between. CDR3 length: 14 residues. The CDR3 loop is CASSVTGGGYGYTF. CDR3 nucleotide sequence: TGTGCCAGCAGTGTAACAGGAGGGGGCTATGGCTACACCTTC.

The chain uses TRBV10-1 and TRBJ2-3, with D hard to call. CDR3 length: 11 residues. The germline V gene encodes CDR1 WNHNN and CDR2 SYGVQD (reference sequence). The V gene lost 4 bases and the J gene lost 6 bases, with 5 bases spanning the gap. The CDR3 spells CASSGADTQYF. The CDR3 nucleotides are TGCGCCAGCAGTGGAGCGGATACGCAGTATTTT.

This chain uses TRBV10-3 with TRBJ1-5; no clear D. Trimming cost V 6 bases and J 0 bases, with 6 bases left between them. Germline loops: CDR1 ENHRY, CDR2 SYGVKD. This CDR3 contains 13 residues. The CDR3 nucleotides read TGTGCCATCAGCGGAGATAGCAATCAGCCCCAGCATTTT. This codes for CAISGDSNQPQHF.

The CDR3 here is CASSLASIYTEAFF. The CDR3 DNA is TGTGCCAGCAGCTTAGCGTCCATTTACACTGAAGCTTTCTTT. The rearrangement uses TRBV7-9 and TRBJ1-1; D gene unclear. CDR1 is SEHNR and CDR2 is FQNEAQ in the germline V gene (reference sequence). This CDR3 has 14 residues. V was clipped by 0 bases and J by 3 bases, with 8 bases between them.

The chain joins TRBV20-1 to TRBJ1-1, with D unresolved. CDR1 DFQATT and CDR2 SNEGSKA come from the germline V gene (reference sequence). V was cut by 4 bases and J by 4 bases, with 13 bases left in between. The length of the CDR3 is 13 residues. The CDR3 protein is CSATPGSRTEAFF. The CDR3 nucleotides read TGCAGTGCTACCCCGGGCAGTCGCACTGAAGCTTTCTTT.

This chain uses TRBV14 with TRBJ1-1; possibly TRBD1 for D (6 bases). Between the trimmed V and J ends, which lost 1 base and 8 bases, there was a span of 8 bases. Germline V gene lookup returns CDR1 SGHDN and CDR2 FVKESK. This CDR3 is 12 amino acids long. The DNA of the CDR3 is TGTGCCAGCAGCCAAGGGGGGCTCGAAGCTTTCTTT. Its protein product is CASSQGGLEAFF.